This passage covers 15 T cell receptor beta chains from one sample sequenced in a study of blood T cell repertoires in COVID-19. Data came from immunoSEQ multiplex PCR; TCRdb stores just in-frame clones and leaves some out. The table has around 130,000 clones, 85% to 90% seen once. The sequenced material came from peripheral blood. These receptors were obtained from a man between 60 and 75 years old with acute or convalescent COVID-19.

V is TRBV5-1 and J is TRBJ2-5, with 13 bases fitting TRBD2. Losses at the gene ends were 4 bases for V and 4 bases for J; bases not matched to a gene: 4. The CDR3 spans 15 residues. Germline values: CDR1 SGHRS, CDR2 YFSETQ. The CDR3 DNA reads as TGCGCCAGCAGCCCGGGACTAGCGGGACGAGAGACCCAGTACTTC. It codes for CASSPGLAGRETQYF.

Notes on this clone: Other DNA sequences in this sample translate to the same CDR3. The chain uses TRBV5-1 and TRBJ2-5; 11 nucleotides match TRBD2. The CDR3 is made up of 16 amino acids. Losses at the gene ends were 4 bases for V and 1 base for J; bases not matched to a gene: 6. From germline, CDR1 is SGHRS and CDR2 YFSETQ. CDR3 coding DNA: TGCGCCAGCAGCCCCGGACTAGCGGGCTCCCAAGAGACCCAGTACTTC. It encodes CASSPGLAGSQETQYF.

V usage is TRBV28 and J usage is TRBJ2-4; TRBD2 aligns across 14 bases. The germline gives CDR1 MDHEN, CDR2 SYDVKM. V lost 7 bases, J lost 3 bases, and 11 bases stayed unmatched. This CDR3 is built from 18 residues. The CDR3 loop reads CASNTPGLAGVVKNIQYF. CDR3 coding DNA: TGTGCCAGCAACACCCCGGGACTAGCGGGAGTGGTCAAAAACATTCAGTACTTC.

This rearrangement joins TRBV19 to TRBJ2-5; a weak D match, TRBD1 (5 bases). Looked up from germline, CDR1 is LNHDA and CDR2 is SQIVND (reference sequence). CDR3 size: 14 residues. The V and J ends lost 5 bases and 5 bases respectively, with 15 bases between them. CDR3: CASSFSGMGETQYF. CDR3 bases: TGTGCCAGTAGTTTCTCAGGGATGGGGGAGACCCAGTACTTC.

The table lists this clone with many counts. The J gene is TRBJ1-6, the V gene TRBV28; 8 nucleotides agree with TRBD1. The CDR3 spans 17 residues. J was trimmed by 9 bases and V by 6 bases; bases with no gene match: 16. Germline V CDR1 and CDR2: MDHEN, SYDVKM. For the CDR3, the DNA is TGTGCCAGCAGCCTAGACAGGGGAATGGCCTCAAGTTCACCCCTCCACTTT. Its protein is CASSLDRGMASSSPLHF.

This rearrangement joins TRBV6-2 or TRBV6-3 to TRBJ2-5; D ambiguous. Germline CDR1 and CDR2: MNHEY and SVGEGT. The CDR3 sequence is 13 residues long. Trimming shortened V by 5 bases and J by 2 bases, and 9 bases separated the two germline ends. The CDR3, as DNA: TGTGCCAGCAGTGCTGGCGGACAAGAGACCCAGTACTTC. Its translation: CASSAGGQETQYF.

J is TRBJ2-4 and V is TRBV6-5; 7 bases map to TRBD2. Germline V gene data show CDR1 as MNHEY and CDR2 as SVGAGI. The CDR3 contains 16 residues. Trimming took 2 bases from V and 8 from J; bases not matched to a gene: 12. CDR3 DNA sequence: TGTGCCAGCAGTTACGGCCCAGCGGGATCGAGCGACATTCAGTACTTC. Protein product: CASSYGPAGSSDIQYF.

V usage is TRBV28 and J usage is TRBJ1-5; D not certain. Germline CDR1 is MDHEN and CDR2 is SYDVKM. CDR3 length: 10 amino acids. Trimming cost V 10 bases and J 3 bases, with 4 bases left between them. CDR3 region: CATPNQPQHF. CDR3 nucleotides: TGTGCCACTCCCAATCAGCCCCAGCATTTT. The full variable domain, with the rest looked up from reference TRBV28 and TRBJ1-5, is DVKVTQSSRYLVKRTGEKVFLECVQDMDHENMFWYRQDPGLGLRLIYFSYDVKMKEKGDIPEGYSVSREKKERFSLILESASTNQTSMYLCATPNQPQHFGDGTRLSIL.

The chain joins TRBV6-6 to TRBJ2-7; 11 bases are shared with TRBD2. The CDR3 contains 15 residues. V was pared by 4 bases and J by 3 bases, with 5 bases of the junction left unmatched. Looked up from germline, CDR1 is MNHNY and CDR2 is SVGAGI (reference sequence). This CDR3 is CASSSLAGGNYEQYF. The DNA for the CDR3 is TGTGCCAGCAGTTCCTTAGCGGGAGGGAACTACGAGCAGTACTTC.

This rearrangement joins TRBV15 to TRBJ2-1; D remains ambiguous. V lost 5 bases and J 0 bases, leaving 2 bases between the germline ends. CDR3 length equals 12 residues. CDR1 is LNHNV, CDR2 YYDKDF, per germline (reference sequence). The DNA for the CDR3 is TGTGCCACCAGCCTCTCCTACAATGAGCAGTTCTTC. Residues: CATSLSYNEQFF.

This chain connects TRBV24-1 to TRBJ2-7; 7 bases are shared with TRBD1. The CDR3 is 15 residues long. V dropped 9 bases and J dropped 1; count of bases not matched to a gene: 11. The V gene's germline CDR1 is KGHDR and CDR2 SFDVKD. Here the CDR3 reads CATASRAGGSYEQYF. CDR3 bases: TGTGCCACCGCCTCAAGGGCAGGGGGATCCTACGAGCAGTACTTC.

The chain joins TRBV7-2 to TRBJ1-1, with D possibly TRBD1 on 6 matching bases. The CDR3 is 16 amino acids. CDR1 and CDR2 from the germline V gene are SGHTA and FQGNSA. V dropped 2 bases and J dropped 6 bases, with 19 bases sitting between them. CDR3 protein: CASSLISNRERPEAFF. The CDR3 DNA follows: TGTGCCAGCAGCTTAATTTCCAACAGGGAGAGGCCTGAAGCTTTCTTT.

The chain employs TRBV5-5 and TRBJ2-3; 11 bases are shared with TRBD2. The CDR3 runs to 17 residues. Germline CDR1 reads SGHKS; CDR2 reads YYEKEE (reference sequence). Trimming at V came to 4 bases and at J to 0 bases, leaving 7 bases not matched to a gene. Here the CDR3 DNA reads TGTGCCAGCAGCCCTCGGGGACTAGCGGCTAGCACAGATACGCAGTATTTT. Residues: CASSPRGLAASTDTQYF.

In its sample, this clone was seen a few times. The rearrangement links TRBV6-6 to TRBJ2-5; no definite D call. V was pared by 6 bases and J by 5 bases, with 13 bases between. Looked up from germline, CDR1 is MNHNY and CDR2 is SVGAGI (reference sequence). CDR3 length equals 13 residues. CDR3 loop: CASRISPRETQYF. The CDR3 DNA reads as TGTGCCAGCAGGATATCCCCTCGGGAGACCCAGTACTTC.

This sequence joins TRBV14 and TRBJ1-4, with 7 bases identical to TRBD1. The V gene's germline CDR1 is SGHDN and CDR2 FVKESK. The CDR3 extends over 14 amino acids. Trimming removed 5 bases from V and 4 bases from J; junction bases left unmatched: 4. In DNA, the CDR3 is TGTGCCAGCAGCTGGACAGGCCTTAATGAAAAACTGTTTTTT. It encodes CASSWTGLNEKLFF.